This entry concerns a single TCR beta chain. This specimen belongs to a study of glioma-infiltrating T cells after dendritic cell vaccination. Germline values: CDR1 MNHEY, CDR2 SMNVEV (reference sequence). The trim removed 5 bases at V and 5 bases at J, leaving 9 bases unmatched. This CDR3 has 15 amino acids. Using immunoSEQ multiplex PCR, the repertoire was profiled, and TCRdb retains in-frame clones only, with some absent. The sample consists of tens of thousands of clones, about four fifths of them appearing once. The sequencing here drew on blood, taken before dendritic cell vaccination. This receptor was identified in a human donor with glioblastoma. The chain has TRBV27 and TRBJ2-1; 7 positions agree with TRBD1. The CDR3 sequence: CASSQGQSTHNEQFF. The CDR3 nucleotides are TGTGCCAGCAGTCAGGGACAGTCCACACACAATGAGCAGTTCTTC.